The clone carrying this T cell receptor beta chain was seen more than once but under ten times. Its cognate antigen is unknown. Germline CDR1 reads MNHEY; CDR2 reads SVGEGT. J was trimmed by 3 bases and V by 7 bases; bases with no gene match: 10. The CDR3 has 15 amino acids. Primed by a sample-barcoded 5' primer and a J-beta primer mix, a second PCR proceeded for 7 to 11 cycles. TCRdb re-derived calls from the 5' RACE reads in MiXCR, one entry per CDR3 protein. The table lists approximately 940,000 distinct CDR3 sequences, around 48% of them singletons. This specimen comes from a study of blood T cells in healthy people across ages. Study findings and constraints: Versus aged donors, long-lived donors had higher diversity and more naive CD4+ cells. Diversity estimated from one million T cells was considered an underestimate.

This sequence was found in a man aged 25 to 40 in good health. Sample: blood. This chain connects TRBV6-2 or TRBV6-3 to TRBJ2-3; 7 bases are shared with TRBD1. The CDR3 coding sequence is TGTGCCAGCACCAGGAACCGGGACAGAACAGATACGCAGTATTTT. This gives the protein CASTRNRDRTDTQYF.